The source of this T cell receptor beta chain is a study of blood T cell repertoires in COVID-19. Study at large: Some COVID-19 samples were acute and others convalescent; all came from the United States, Italy and Spain. PBMCs, B-cell-depleted T cells, or T cells provided the cDNA or gDNA that made up the material.

V was trimmed by 1 base and J by 1 base, leaving 9 bases between them. The CDR3 runs 14 residues. Germline V lookup: CDR1 SGHDT, CDR2 YYEEEE. Original analysis: Researchers report that nucleated cell counts were estimated from reference gene primer amplification. Generated by immunoSEQ multiplex PCR, the TCRdb table keeps only in-frame clones and is missing some. V and J calls plus clone size are reproduced from that table; the DNA served to infer D and trimming. The sample contains roughly 250,000 clones, approximately 80% of which appear only once. Input material: peripheral blood. J is TRBJ2-7 and V is TRBV5-6, with D uncertain. The receptor comes from a woman aged 50 to 65 with acute or convalescent COVID-19. The CDR3 DNA is TGTGCCAGCAGCTTGTTAGAAAGATCCTACGAGCAGTACTTC. This translates into CASSLLERSYEQYF.